This T cell receptor beta chain was sequenced in a study of T cells in Graves' hyperthyroidism and ophthalmopathy (dated by TCRdb to about 2019). For the study in its entirety: Peripheral blood was collected at initial diagnosis, before any treatment. Prospective prediction of ophthalmopathy was tested in an independent validation cohort consisting of about 19 hyperthyroidism patients and 15 to 17 patients who later progressed to ophthalmopathy. Following sampling, methimazole starting at 30 mg daily was given to hyperthyroidism patients, and high-dose intravenous methylprednisolone was given to ophthalmopathy patients. In several Graves' hyperthyroidism patients, the study also compared T-cell repertoires from thyroid tissue with T-cell repertoires from blood. TCR Vbeta CDR3 sequencing of 135 peripheral blood samples (under 45 ophthalmopathy, over 70 hyperthyroidism and around 17 progressor patients) is reported in the paper. The roughly 91 discovery patients were randomly split 7:3 into training and test sets. To identify distinguishing TCR V-J signatures, a discovery cohort of some 100 patients was used, comprising 43 with Graves' ophthalmopathy and roughly 60 with stable Graves' hyperthyroidism. The research as a whole found: Sample size was not statistically predetermined, and blinding of investigators to group allocation was not performed. A 13 V-J signature model separated ophthalmopathy from stable hyperthyroidism, with about 90% sensitivity and 81% to 82% specificity in cross-validation and 80%/75% in testing. In validation, the model predicted progression to ophthalmopathy a median of about 6 months before onset, with about 64% sensitivity and about 75% specificity. Most expanded thyroid clonotypes (frequency above 0.001) were also detected in blood, a finding suggesting that blood repertoires may reflect thyroid immune responses.

Comments on this clonotype: This receptor's antigen is unknown. Per-base quality was not reported, and no clone a single base away is much larger than it.

Stable Graves' hyperthyroidism was defined as the absence of progression to ophthalmopathy over 18 months of follow-up. The hyperthyroidism patients were between 18 and 65 years old and newly diagnosed, with a disease duration of less than 2 months. Exclusion was applied to patients with uncontrolled infections, other autoimmune diseases, pregnancy or lactation. Diagnoses were based on clinical symptoms, serum thyroxine and TRAb, thyroid ultrasound and orbital computed tomography. Ficoll-Paque density gradient centrifugation was used to isolate PBMCs from about 9 ml of fresh peripheral blood. Total RNA was extracted with Trizol reagent, and quality was checked on an Agilent 2100 Bioanalyzer. The TCR beta CDR3 regions were amplified from the RNA transcripts. A first-round RT-PCR of the TCR CDR3 used the HTBI primer set with the Qiagen OneStep RT-PCR kit. Libraries were constructed in a second round of multiplex PCR, after which size selection and purification were carried out. Libraries were sequenced paired-end with 100 bp reads on an Illumina HiSeq2000. On the study's bioinformatics: SOAPnuke was used to process the raw data, throwing out any read that contained adapters or uncalled bases, had a mean Phred below 15, or lacked an exact constant-primer or identifier match. COPE v1.2.5 was used to merge the high-quality paired reads, and each unique nucleotide sequence was defined as a clonotype. MiTCR v1.1 was used to align the clonotypes against IMGT TRBV, TRBD and TRBJ reference segments. Analysis was restricted to V-J combinations with a frequency above 0.0001, which covered roughly 99% of repertoires. The TCS score was defined as the ratio of F50 (clonal expansion) to E x V (chaos), calculated using BLOSUM62-based TCRdist between CDR3 peptides within each V-J. Welch's t-statistics and random forest reduced 500 to 650 V-J features to around 14, which were used in a naive Bayes classifier (R e1071). TCRdb cleaned the public reads at Q25 with fastp, built clones with MiXCR and kept in-frame beta chains. Entries are consolidated by CDR3 protein sequence, retaining the most common genes and DNA. It is TCRdb's table, rather than the study itself, that gives the V and J calls and clone size. This sample comprises 100,000 to 130,000 distinct CDR3 sequences, approximately 15% of them detected only once. About 42% of the sample goes to the ten largest clones.

Looking up the germline V gene (reference sequence) yields CDR1 DFQATT and CDR2 SNEGSKA. Trimming takes 4 bases from V and 9 bases from J, and the germline ends sit 16 bases apart. From cysteine to phenylalanine, the CDR3 is 13 amino acids long. Only the CDR3 part of the read is kept: 39 bases, read in frame from the first base. The sequenced material came from blood. This receptor was identified in a woman between 45 and 60 years old with Graves' hyperthyroidism. Recombination connected TRBV20-1 to TRBJ2-1, with TRBD2 tentatively as D gene (6 bases match). The nucleotides read TGCAGTGCTAATCCCGGAGGGCGGAGTGAGCAGTTCTTC. Protein translation: CSANPGGRSEQFF.